This T cell receptor beta chain was captured by sequencing in a study of monozygotic twins with inflammatory bowel disease. The CDR3 totals 12 residues. CDR1 and CDR2 (germline): KGHSH, LQKENI. A total RNA quantity of roughly 3,300 ng went into each TCR library. TCRdb reprocessed the 5' RACE reads, with one entry per CDR3 protein and no DNA. The repertoire table contains about 450,000 distinct CDR3 sequences. Donors gave about 2.5 ml of blood apiece. Specimen: blood. The clonotype originates from a human donor with ulcerative colitis or Crohn's disease, or a healthy co-twin of an affected twin (not recorded which). V gene TRBV18 combines with J gene TRBJ2-2; the D call of TRBD1 rests on TCRdb alone, since no DNA is present to check it. CDR3 sequence: CASSRGTGELFF.